Presented here are 30 T cell receptor beta chains from one specimen sequenced in a study of ipilimumab plus nivolumab after autologous stem cell transplantation (dated by TCRdb to the early 2020s). Libraries were constructed by the immunoSEQ multiplex PCR assay. TCRdb's version of the immuneACCESS table is confined to in-frame rearrangements and falls short of the full clone set. An unresolved V gene accounts for under half of the shortfall where checked; the remainder is of unknown origin. Counted in this sample were 3,000 or so clones; around four fifths of them appeared once. The top ten hold around 10% of the sample. The sequencing used PBMCs, collected in a trial of ipilimumab plus nivolumab as post-transplant consolidation. The source is a male donor with multiple myeloma.

The rearrangement links TRBV7-2 to TRBJ2-5; unclear D gene. The germline gives CDR1 SGHTA, CDR2 FQGNSA. Trimming left V 6 bases short and J 0 bases short, with 8 bases between. The CDR3 covers 13 residues. The CDR3 nucleotides read TGTGCCAGCAGTAGTACTAACCAAGAGACCCAGTACTTC. Amino acid sequence: CASSSTNQETQYF.

This clone was found once. The rearrangement uses TRBV9 and TRBJ2-7; D unclear. V was cut by 3 bases and J by 7 bases, with 29 bases left in between. The germline CDR1 and CDR2 sequences are SGDLS and YYNGEE. The CDR3 runs to 18 residues. The DNA of the CDR3 is TGTGCCAGCAGCGGTCTACTGGTCGGGCCCCCAAGTCGAGGAGAGCAGTACTTC. Its protein product is CASSGLLVGPPSRGEQYF.

The chain uses TRBV27 and TRBJ1-2, with TRBD1 identical over 8 bases. The CDR3 runs 14 residues. Germline assignment: CDR1 MNHEY and CDR2 SMNVEV (reference sequence). V was clipped by 5 bases and J by 4 bases; unmatched bases: 6. The CDR3 loop reads CASSMTGVTYGYTF. The CDR3 DNA sequence: TGTGCCAGCAGTATGACAGGGGTTACCTATGGCTACACCTTC.

The sample holds a few counts of this clone. CDR3 sequence: CASSLGDRRLGQYF. The CDR3 bases are TGTGCCAGCAGCTTAGGGGACAGGAGACTTGGGCAGTACTTC. The genes are TRBV7-8 and TRBJ2-7, with 8 bases that match TRBD1. The V segment lost 1 base and the J segment 9 bases; nucleotides outside the gene matches: 8. CDR1 SGHVS and CDR2 FQNEAQ come from the germline V gene. This CDR3 is built from 14 residues.

The genes are TRBV29-1 and TRBJ2-7; possibly TRBD1 or TRBD2 for D (5 bases each). Deletions cut 6 bases from V and 7 bases from J, with 16 bases between. In germline, CDR1 is SQVTM, CDR2 ANQGSEA. There are 12 residues in the CDR3. DNA of the CDR3: TGCAGCGTCTTAATGGGGGTAAGGGAGCAGTACTTC. It translates to CSVLMGVREQYF.

The CDR3 nucleotides read TGCGCCAGCGCCATCCTCGGGCAGGGGGACACTGAAGCTTTCTTT. Its protein product is CASAILGQGDTEAFF. The genes are TRBV5-1 and TRBJ1-1; TRBD1 matches 7 bases. The CDR3 extends over 15 amino acids. V lost 7 bases, J lost 3 bases, and 12 bases stayed unmatched. Germline V gives CDR1 SGHRS, CDR2 YFSETQ.

V is TRBV7-3 and J is TRBJ1-1; the D is unclear. There are 15 residues in the CDR3. Germline V gene sequence: CDR1 SGHTA, CDR2 FQGTGA. The ends were cut back, 0 bases at V and 2 bases at J, with 10 bases in the middle. CDR3 in DNA: TGTGCCAGCAGCTTAACTTATGCAGTCAACACTGAAGCTTTCTTT. It is translated as CASSLTYAVNTEAFF.

This clone is labeled as large. The V call is TRBV2, the J call TRBJ1-2; 9 nucleotides agree with TRBD1. The CDR3 runs 15 residues. From germline, CDR1 is SNHLY and CDR2 FYNNEI. Unmatched junction bases numbered 10, after V lost 6 bases and J lost 5 bases. The chain's CDR3 is CASSAWGQGEYGYTF. CDR3 nucleotides: TGTGCCAGCAGCGCCTGGGGACAGGGCGAATATGGCTACACCTTC.

The gene calls are TRBV27 and TRBJ2-7; D is possibly TRBD2 (6 bases). The V end lost 2 bases, the J end lost 2 bases, and 10 bases lay between the germline ends. This CDR3 has 14 residues. The germline CDR1 and CDR2 sequences are MNHEY and SMNVEV (reference sequence). The CDR3 spells CASSLTGLTYEQYF. CDR3 bases: TGTGCCAGCAGTTTAACAGGACTAACCTACGAGCAGTACTTC.

This clone was observed a single time. The chain links TRBV7-2 to TRBJ2-5; D unresolved. Trimming cost V 4 bases and J 0 bases, with 15 bases left between them. Per germline, CDR1 SGHTA and CDR2 FQGNSA. The CDR3 covers 16 residues. CDR3 DNA: TGTGCCAGCAGCTCTATTGGGTCCGAGTACCAAGAGACCCAGTACTTC. Protein product: CASSSIGSEYQETQYF.

The rearrangement joins TRBV27 to TRBJ1-1; no clear D gene. CDR3 length: 13 amino acids. Trimming took 4 bases from V and 0 from J, leaving 6 bases between them. Germline V CDR1 and CDR2: MNHEY, SMNVEV (reference sequence). The CDR3 region is CASSYDLNTEAFF. DNA for the CDR3: TGTGCCAGCAGTTATGACTTGAACACTGAAGCTTTCTTT.

The CDR3 DNA is TGTGCCAGCTTTGTTCGACCAGGAAAGACCTATGGCTACACCTTC. This translates into CASFVRPGKTYGYTF. V is TRBV5-4 and J is TRBJ1-2; no clear D gene. The V end was cut by 7 bases, the J end by 4 bases, with 20 bases between. CDR1 and CDR2 from the germline V gene are SGHNT and YYREEE (reference sequence). This CDR3 is built from 15 residues.

This clone was observed a few times. The V and J genes are TRBV5-1 and TRBJ1-1, with 10 bases matching TRBD1. The V and J ends lost 6 bases and 4 bases, in that order; junction bases with no gene match: 9. The CDR3 consists of 15 residues. Germline loops: CDR1 SGHRS, CDR2 YFSETQ. The CDR3 DNA is TGCGCCAGCACCTTAGGCAGGACAGGGGGCACTGAAGCTTTCTTT. This encodes CASTLGRTGGTEAFF.

Concerning this clone: The junction and the germline gene differ at one end; a read error may be behind it. V and J are TRBV30 and TRBJ1-2; D may be TRBD1 (6 bases). Germline V gene sequence: CDR1 GTSNPN, CDR2 SVGIG (reference sequence). This CDR3 comprises 15 residues. CDR3 sequence: CAWSEQGFSKYGYTF. CDR3 coding DNA: TGTGCCTGGAGTGAACAGGGATTTTCTAAGTATGGCTACACCTTC.

This chain links TRBV5-6 with TRBJ1-4; weak D call: TRBD1 (6 bases). V gave up 3 bases and J gave up 8 bases, with 17 bases separating them. The germline V gene has CDR1 SGHDT and CDR2 YYEEEE. The length of the CDR3 is 15 residues. CDR3 sequence reads: CASSSRGHRGEKLFF. In DNA, the CDR3 is TGTGCCAGCAGCTCTAGGGGACACCGGGGGGAAAAACTGTTTTTT.

V gene TRBV5-1 combines with J gene TRBJ2-5; maybe TRBD2 (6 bases). V lost 6 bases, J lost 2 bases, and 17 bases lay in between. Germline V lookup: CDR1 SGHRS, CDR2 YFSETQ. CDR3 size: 15 residues. The CDR3 sequence: CASNNWEDEQETQYF. The DNA of the CDR3 is TGCGCCAGCAACAACTGGGAGGATGAACAAGAGACCCAGTACTTC.

The chain is built from TRBV7-8 and TRBJ2-7; tentatively, D is TRBD1 (5 bases). The CDR3 has 13 amino acids. The V end lost 5 bases, the J end lost 2 bases, and 10 bases lay between the germline ends. CDR1 is SGHVS and CDR2 is FQNEAQ in the germline V gene. CDR3 sequence: CASSHTGPYEQYF. Here the CDR3 DNA reads TGTGCCAGCAGCCACACAGGCCCCTACGAGCAGTACTTC.

This clone was seen a single time. J is TRBJ1-2 and V is TRBV7-9; TRBD1 agrees at 7 bases. Trimming at V came to 0 bases and at J to 7 bases, leaving 11 bases not matched to a gene. This CDR3 comprises 16 residues. Looked up from germline, CDR1 is SEHNR and CDR2 is FQNEAQ (reference sequence). CDR3 nucleotide sequence: TGTGCCAGCAGCTTAGCATCGGACAGGATGGCACTTGGCTACACCTTC. Protein sequence: CASSLASDRMALGYTF.

J is TRBJ1-5 and V is TRBV4-1, with unresolved D. Per germline, CDR1 MGHRA and CDR2 YSYEKL. The CDR3 is made up of 16 amino acids. Trimming cost V 0 bases and J 0 bases, with 9 bases left between them. The CDR3 loop is CASSQEVSRSNQPQHF. The CDR3 nucleotides read TGCGCCAGCAGCCAAGAAGTCAGTCGTAGCAATCAGCCCCAGCATTTT.

The V gene is TRBV5-1, the J gene TRBJ2-1; D unclear. V was trimmed by 1 base and J by 2 bases, leaving 7 bases between them. The CDR3 runs 14 residues. Looked up from germline, CDR1 is SGHRS and CDR2 is YFSETQ. CDR3 sequence reads: CASSLSQTYNEQFF. The CDR3 coding sequence is TGCGCCAGCAGCTTGTCACAAACCTACAATGAGCAGTTCTTC.

The V gene is TRBV2, the J gene TRBJ1-1; D gene uncertain. The CDR3 has 13 residues. Trimming took 8 bases from V and 7 from J, leaving 17 bases between them. Germline V gene data show CDR1 as SNHLY and CDR2 as FYNNEI. The CDR3 loop is CASSEGTAFEAFF. CDR3 in DNA: TGTGCCAGCTCAGAGGGCACCGCATTTGAAGCTTTCTTT. Together with reference TRBV2 and TRBJ1-1, the CDR3 gives the full variable domain: EPEVTQTPSHQVTQMGQEVILRCVPISNHLYFYWYRQILGQKVEFLVSFYNNEISEKSEIFDDQFSVERPDGSNFTLKIRSTKLEDSAMYFCASSEGTAFEAFFGQGTRLTVV.

The chain combines TRBV2 with TRBJ2-5; perhaps TRBD2 as D (5 bases). CDR1 is SNHLY and CDR2 is FYNNEI in the germline V gene. This CDR3 is 17 amino acids long. The V gene lost 3 bases and the J gene lost 5 bases, with 22 bases spanning the gap. The CDR3 sequence: CASSDLTSEMEEETQYF. In DNA, the CDR3 is TGTGCCAGCAGTGATTTAACTAGTGAGATGGAGGAGGAGACCCAGTACTTC.

The V and J genes are TRBV5-1 and TRBJ2-7; tentative D call: TRBD1 (5 bases). CDR3 size: 14 residues. Germline V gene data show CDR1 as SGHRS and CDR2 as YFSETQ. V dropped 2 bases and J dropped 7 bases, with 16 bases sitting between them. CDR3 DNA sequence: TGCGCCAGCAGCTTTGGGCAGGGCCCTAGGGAGCAGTACTTC. This translates into CASSFGQGPREQYF.

The chain has TRBV11-2 and TRBJ2-7, with D possibly matching TRBD1 (6 bases). From germline, CDR1 is SGHAT and CDR2 FQNNGV. The CDR3 is 19 amino acids. Trimming cost V 1 base and J 0 bases, with 22 bases left between them. In DNA, the CDR3 is TGTGCCAGCAGCTTAGGCCTCCGGGACAAAATATCTAGCTCCTACGAGCAGTACTTC. This sequence encodes CASSLGLRDKISSSYEQYF.

The J gene is TRBJ2-3, the V gene TRBV20-1; D is ambiguous. V lost 4 bases to trimming and J lost 5 bases, with 7 bases between them. The germline V gene has CDR1 DFQATT and CDR2 SNEGSKA (reference sequence). The CDR3 covers 11 residues. CDR3 amino acids: CSAMWGDTQYF. The CDR3 nucleotides read TGCAGTGCTATGTGGGGAGATACGCAGTATTTT.

The chain couples TRBV5-5 to TRBJ2-5; D may be TRBD1 (6 bases). V gave up 2 bases and J gave up 5 bases, with 13 bases separating them. The CDR3 is made up of 14 amino acids. Germline CDR1 and CDR2: SGHKS and YYEKEE (reference sequence). CDR3 sequence: CASSFAQGFETQYF. CDR3 bases: TGTGCCAGCAGCTTCGCCCAGGGGTTTGAGACCCAGTACTTC.

This chain connects TRBV5-6 to TRBJ1-1; weak D call: TRBD1 (5 bases). CDR3 length equals 13 residues. Trimming stripped 4 bases from V and 7 bases from J, with 14 bases between. Germline values: CDR1 SGHDT, CDR2 YYEEEE. This CDR3 reads CASSLLGRGEAFF. The CDR3 DNA is TGTGCCAGCAGCCTGTTGGGGAGGGGTGAAGCTTTCTTT.

The chain links TRBV5-8 to TRBJ2-5; D is unclear. V was cut by 4 bases and J by 1 base, with 11 bases left in between. The CDR3 covers 14 residues. Germline V gives CDR1 SGHTS, CDR2 YDEGEE. CDR3 DNA: TGTGCCAGCAGCCGACGGTTGGGCCAAGAGACCCAGTACTTC. This translates into CASSRRLGQETQYF. Using reference TRBV5-8 and TRBJ2-5 for the parts outside the CDR3, the full variable domain is EAGVTQSPTHLIKTRGQQATLRCSPISGHTSVYWYQQALGLGLQFLLWYDEGEERNRGNFPPRFSGRQFPNYSSELNVNALELEDSALYLCASSRRLGQETQYFGPGTRLLVL.

This sequence joins TRBV7-9 and TRBJ2-7, with 8 bases matching TRBD1. J lost 2 bases, V lost 4 bases, and 4 bases had no gene match. Germline V lookup: CDR1 SEHNR, CDR2 FQNEAQ (reference sequence). CDR3 size: 14 residues. For the CDR3, the DNA is TGTGCCAGCAGCTACCGACAGGGGACCTACGAGCAGTACTTC. Amino acids: CASSYRQGTYEQYF.

The chain links TRBV19 to TRBJ1-3, with D possibly TRBD1 on 5 matching bases. Trimming cost V 7 bases and J 0 bases, with 10 bases left between them. Germline V lookup: CDR1 LNHDA, CDR2 SQIVND (reference sequence). This CDR3 comprises 14 residues. The DNA of the CDR3 is TGTGCCAGTACGACGGGGCTCTCTGGAAACACCATATATTTT. This codes for CASTTGLSGNTIYF.